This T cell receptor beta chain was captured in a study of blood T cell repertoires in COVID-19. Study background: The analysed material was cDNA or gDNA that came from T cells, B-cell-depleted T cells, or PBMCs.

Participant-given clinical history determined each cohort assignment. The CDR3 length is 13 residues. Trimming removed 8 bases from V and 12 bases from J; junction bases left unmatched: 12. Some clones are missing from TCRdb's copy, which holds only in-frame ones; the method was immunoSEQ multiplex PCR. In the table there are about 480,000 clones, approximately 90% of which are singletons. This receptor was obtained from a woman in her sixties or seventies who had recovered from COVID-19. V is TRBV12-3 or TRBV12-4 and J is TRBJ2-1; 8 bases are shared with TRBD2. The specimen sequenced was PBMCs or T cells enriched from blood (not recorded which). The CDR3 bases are TGTGCCAGCGGAGCGGGGGAGGCGGCGTGGCAGTTCTTC. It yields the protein CASGAGEAAWQFF.